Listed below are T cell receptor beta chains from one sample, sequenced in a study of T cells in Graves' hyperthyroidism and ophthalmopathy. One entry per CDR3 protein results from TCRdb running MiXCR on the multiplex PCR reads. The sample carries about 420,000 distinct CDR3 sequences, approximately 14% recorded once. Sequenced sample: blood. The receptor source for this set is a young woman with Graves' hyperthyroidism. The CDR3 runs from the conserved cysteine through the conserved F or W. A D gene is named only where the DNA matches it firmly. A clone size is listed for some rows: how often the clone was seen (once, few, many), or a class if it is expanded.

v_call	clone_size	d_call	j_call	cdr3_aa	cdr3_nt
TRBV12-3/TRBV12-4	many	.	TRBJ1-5	CASSPSGGSNQPQHF	TGTGCCAGCAGTCCGAGCGGGGGGAGCAATCAGCCCCAGCATTTT
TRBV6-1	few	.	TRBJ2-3	CASSPNWSTDTQYF	TGTGCCAGCAGCCCAAACTGGAGCACAGATACGCAGTATTTT
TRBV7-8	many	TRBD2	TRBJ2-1	CASSLGTRPYNEQFF	TGTGCCAGCAGCTTAGGGACTAGACCCTACAATGAGCAGTTCTTC
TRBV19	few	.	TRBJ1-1	CASSSAESWGDTEAFF	TGTGCCAGTAGTTCCGCGGAAAGTTGGGGTGACACTGAAGCTTTCTTT
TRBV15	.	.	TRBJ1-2	CATSPKDNYGYTF	TGTGCCACCAGCCCCAAGGATAACTATGGCTACACCTTC
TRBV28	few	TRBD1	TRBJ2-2	CASSLRTGKTGELFF	TGTGCCAGCAGTTTACGGACAGGGAAGACCGGGGAGCTGTTTTTT
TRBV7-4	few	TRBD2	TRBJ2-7	CASSLHKCPGTSGRWVYEQYF	TGTGCCAGCAGCCTTCATAAGTGTCCCGGGACTAGCGGGAGATGGGTCTACGAGCAGTACTTC
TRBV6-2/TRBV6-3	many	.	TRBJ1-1	CASSYLRTNTEAFF	TGTGCCAGCAGTTACCTCAGAACGAACACTGAAGCTTTCTTT
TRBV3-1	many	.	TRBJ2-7	CASSQVYRDYEQYF	TGTGCCAGCAGCCAAGTTTACAGGGACTACGAGCAGTACTTC
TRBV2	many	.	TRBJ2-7	CASSLRTFREQYF	TGTGCCAGCAGTCTACGGACCTTCCGAGAGCAGTACTTC
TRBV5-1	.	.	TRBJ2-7	CASSLAWYEQYF	TGCGCCAGCAGCTTGGCCTGGTACGAGCAGTACTTC
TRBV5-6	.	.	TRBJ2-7	CASSLAGPPRRSYF	TGTGCCAGCAGCTTGGCGGGACCTCCTCGGCGGTCCTACTTC
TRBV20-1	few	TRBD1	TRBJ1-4	CSAYPGQGMATNEKLFF	TGCAGTGCTTATCCGGGACAGGGAATGGCAACTAATGAAAAACTGTTTTTT
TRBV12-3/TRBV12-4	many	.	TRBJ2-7	CASSFRDTLPYEQYF	TGTGCCAGCAGTTTTCGGGACACGCTACCCTACGAGCAGTACTTC
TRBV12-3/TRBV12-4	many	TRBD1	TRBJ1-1	CASRTNRGRTEAFF	TGTGCCAGCAGAACTAACAGGGGGCGCACTGAAGCTTTCTTT
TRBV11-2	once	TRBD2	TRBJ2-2	CASSSRLAGRGGELFF	TGTGCCAGCAGCTCTCGACTAGCGGGGAGGGGCGGGGAGCTGTTTTTT
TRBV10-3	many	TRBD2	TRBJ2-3	CAISSSRGLAGEDTQYF	TGTGCCATCAGCTCCTCTCGTGGACTAGCGGGAGAGGATACGCAGTATTTT
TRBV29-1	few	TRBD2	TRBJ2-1	CSVEGTLTSGSNEQFF	TGCAGCGTTGAAGGGACACTGACTAGCGGGAGTAATGAGCAGTTCTTC